This T cell receptor (beta chain) was observed in a study of control samples from healthy donors and cancer patients. Clones were read by immunoSEQ multiplex PCR, and TCRdb kept only the in-frame ones, dropping some. This sample has 100,000 to 150,000 clones, with roughly 84% found just once. The TCR originated in a man aged 35-49 years in good health. The sequenced sample consisted of blood.

The CDR3 DNA sequence: TGTGCCAGCAGTACGGGGGACAGATCCGAGCAGTACTTC. Its translation is CASSTGDRSEQYF. The chain uses TRBV6-5 and TRBJ2-7; D may be TRBD1 (7 bases). Germline V gene data show CDR1 as MNHEY and CDR2 as SVGAGI. Trimming left V 5 bases short and J 6 bases short, with 14 bases between. This CDR3 comprises 13 residues.